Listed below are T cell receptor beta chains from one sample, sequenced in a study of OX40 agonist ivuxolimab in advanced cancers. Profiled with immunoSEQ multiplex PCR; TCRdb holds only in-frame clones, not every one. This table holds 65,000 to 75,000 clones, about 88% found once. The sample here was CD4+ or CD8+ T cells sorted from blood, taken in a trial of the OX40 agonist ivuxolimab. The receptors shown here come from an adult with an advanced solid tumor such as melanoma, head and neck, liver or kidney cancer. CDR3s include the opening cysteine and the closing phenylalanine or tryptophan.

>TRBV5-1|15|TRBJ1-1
CASSLVRGMNTEAFF
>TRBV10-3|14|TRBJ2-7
CAISETSGIGEQYF
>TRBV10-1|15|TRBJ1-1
CASSEPGQGMNEAFF
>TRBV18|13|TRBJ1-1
CASPRTENTEAFF
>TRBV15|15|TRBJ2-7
CATSREEQGASGQYF
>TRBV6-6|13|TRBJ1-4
CAGASGGDEKLFF
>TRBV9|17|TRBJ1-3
CASSLHGQGLPGNTIYF
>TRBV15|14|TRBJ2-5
CATSRDRGPETQYF
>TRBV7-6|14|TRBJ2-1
CASSPSGSYNEQFF
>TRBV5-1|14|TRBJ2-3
CASSLAGQPDTQYF
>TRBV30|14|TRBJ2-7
CAWDDGPYSYEQYF
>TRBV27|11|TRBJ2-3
CASSSTDTQYF
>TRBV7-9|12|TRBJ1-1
CASSLQNTEAFF
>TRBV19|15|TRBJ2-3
CASSSSSGTRDTQYF
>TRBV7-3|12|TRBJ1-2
CANRQGNYGYTF
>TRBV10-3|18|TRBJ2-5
CAISEPPGLAERKETQYF
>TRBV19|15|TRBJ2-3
CASSPGETLVDTQYF
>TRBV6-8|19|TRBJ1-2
CASSFLNRDRGPINYGYTF
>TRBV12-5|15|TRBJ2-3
CASGLAAPRVDTQYF
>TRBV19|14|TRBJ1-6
CASSVGLLGSPLHF
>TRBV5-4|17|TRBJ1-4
CASSSGPRGGINEKLFF
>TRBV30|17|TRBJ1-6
CAWSRTAGISYNSPLHF
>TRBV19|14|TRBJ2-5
CASSKRTSEETQYF
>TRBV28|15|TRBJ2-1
CASSTSLKLNNEQFF
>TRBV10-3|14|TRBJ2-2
CAIRRTGKGGELFF
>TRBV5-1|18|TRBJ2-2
CASSLEALGTGDTGELFF
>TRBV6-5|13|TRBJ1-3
CATSVVSGNTIYF
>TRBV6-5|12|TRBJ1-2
CASKEGDYGYTF
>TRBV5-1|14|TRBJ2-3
CASSLGAGTDTQYF
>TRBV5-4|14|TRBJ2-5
CASSLGAGVETQYF
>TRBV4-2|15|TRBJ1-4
CASSQADGVNEKLFF
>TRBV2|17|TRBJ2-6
CATKPGTGTTGANVLTF
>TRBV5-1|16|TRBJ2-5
CASSLAALTGQETQYF
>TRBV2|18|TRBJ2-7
CASSQEVGATTFIYEQYF
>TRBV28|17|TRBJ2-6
CASSPYSGRSGANVLTF
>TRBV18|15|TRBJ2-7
CASSPPRQGVYEQYF
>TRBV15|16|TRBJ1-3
CATSSAGWGVGNTIYF
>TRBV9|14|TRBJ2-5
CASSVAGRGETQYF
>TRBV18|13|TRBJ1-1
CASSPGGRTEAFF
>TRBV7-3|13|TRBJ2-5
CASSLGAKETQYF
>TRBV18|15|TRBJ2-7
CASSPRGQGAPEQYF
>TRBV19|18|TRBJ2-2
CASSIVLAGGENTGELFF
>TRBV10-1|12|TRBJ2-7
CAPRLAAYEQYF
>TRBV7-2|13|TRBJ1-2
CASSPRESQGYTF
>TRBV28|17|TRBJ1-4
CASSPDEGVWTNEKLFF
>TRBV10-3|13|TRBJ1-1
CAISGQGNTEAFF
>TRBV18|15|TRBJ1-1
CASSPAGTGNTEAFF
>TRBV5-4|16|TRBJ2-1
CASSTPNRGGPYEQFF
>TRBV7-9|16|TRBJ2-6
CASSFSTSPGANVLTF
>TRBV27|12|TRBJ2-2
CASSNTAGELFF
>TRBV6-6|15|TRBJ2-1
CASSYGDIAYNEQFF